Shown below are 4 T cell receptor beta chains from a single sample sequenced in a study of regulatory T cells in long-lasting Graves disease (dated by TCRdb to about 2021). Receptor libraries were prepared by multiplex PCR. These reads were obtained on an Illumina HiSeq 4000. TCR beta libraries were built with iRepertoire HTBI primers and Arm-PCR amplification of CDR3 regions. TCRdb reprocessed the public reads (quality trimming at Q25 with fastp, clone calling with MiXCR) and kept in-frame beta chains. Merged by CDR3 protein, the rows form single entries marked with the most common genes and DNA. This sample comprises nearly 350,000 distinct CDR3 sequences, around a fifth of them detected only once. The ten largest clones capture less than 30% of the sample. The time point label for this specimen denotes: persistent/refractory GD, antithyroid drugs over 5 years with positive TRAb. For both TCR sequencing and RNA sequencing, RNA was extracted from PBMCs in TRIzol.

The sequencing here drew on peripheral blood mononuclear cells (PBMCs), taken when the disease was refractory, from a patient treated with antithyroid drugs. These TCRs come from a female donor with Graves disease.

This chain joins TRBV5-5 and TRBJ2-4, with D unresolved. The CDR3 consists of 14 residues. The germline V gene has CDR1 SGHKS and CDR2 YYEKEE (reference sequence). V lost 4 bases and J 4 bases, leaving 12 bases between the germline ends. The CDR3 DNA sequence: TGTGCCAGCAGCCCGAGCCGGGCGAAAAACATTCAGTACTTC. It encodes CASSPSRAKNIQYF.

This clonotype has a handful of counts. The genes are TRBV6-2 or TRBV6-3 and TRBJ2-2; TRBD1 matches 8 bases. Looked up from germline, CDR1 is MNHEY and CDR2 is SVGEGT. The junction had 8 bases not matched to a gene; V was cut back by 0 bases and J by 5 bases. The length of the CDR3 is 17 residues. The CDR3 nucleotides are TGTGCCAGCAGTTACTCTCCGACAGGGGACCAAACCGGGGAGCTGTTTTTT. Translated: CASSYSPTGDQTGELFF.

This clonotype showed up just a few times. The chain recombines TRBV5-1 with TRBJ2-3, with D possibly TRBD1 on 6 matching bases. The germline V gene encodes CDR1 SGHRS and CDR2 YFSETQ. The CDR3 has 15 residues. V was cut by 4 bases and J by 6 bases, with 18 bases left in between. The CDR3 region is CASSHRTDSRDTQYF. In DNA, the CDR3 is TGCGCCAGCAGCCATCGGACAGACAGCAGGGATACGCAGTATTTT.

This clonotype was picked up many times. The rearrangement uses TRBV12-3 or TRBV12-4 and TRBJ1-2, with TRBD1 matching over 10 bases. J lost 6 bases, V lost 2 bases, and 3 bases had no gene match. CDR3 length: 14 residues. The CDR3 DNA follows: TGTGCCAGCAGTTTATTCGACAGGGGGCATGGCTACACCTTC. This codes for CASSLFDRGHGYTF.